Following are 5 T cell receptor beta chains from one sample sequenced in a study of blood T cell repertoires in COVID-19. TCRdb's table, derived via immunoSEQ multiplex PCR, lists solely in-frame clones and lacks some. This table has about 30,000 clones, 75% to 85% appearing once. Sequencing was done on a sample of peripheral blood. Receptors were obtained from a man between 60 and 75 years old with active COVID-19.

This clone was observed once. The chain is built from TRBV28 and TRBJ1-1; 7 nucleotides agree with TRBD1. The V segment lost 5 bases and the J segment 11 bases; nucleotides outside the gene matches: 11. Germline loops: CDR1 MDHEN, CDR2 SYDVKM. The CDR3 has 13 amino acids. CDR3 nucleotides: TGTGCCAGCAGTCCGCAGACAGGGCTGACGGCTTTCTTT. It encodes CASSPQTGLTAFF.

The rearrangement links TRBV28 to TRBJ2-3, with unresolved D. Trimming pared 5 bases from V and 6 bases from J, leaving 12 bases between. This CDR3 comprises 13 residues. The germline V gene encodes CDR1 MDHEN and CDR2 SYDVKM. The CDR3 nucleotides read TGTGCCAGCAGTGTGTTAAGTCGGGATACGCAGTATTTT. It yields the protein CASSVLSRDTQYF.

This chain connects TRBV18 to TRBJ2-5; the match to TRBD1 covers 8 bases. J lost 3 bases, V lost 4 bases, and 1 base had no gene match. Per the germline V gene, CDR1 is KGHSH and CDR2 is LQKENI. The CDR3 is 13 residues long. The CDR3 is CASSRDRKETQYF. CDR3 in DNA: TGTGCCAGCTCACGGGACAGGAAAGAGACCCAGTACTTC.

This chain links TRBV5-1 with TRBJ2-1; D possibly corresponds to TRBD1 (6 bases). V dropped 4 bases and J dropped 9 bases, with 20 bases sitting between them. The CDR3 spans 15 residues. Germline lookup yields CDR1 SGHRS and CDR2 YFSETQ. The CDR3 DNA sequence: TGCGCCAGCAGCGAGGGCCAAGTAGGGGGTCGTGAGCAGTTCTTC. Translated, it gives CASSEGQVGGREQFF.

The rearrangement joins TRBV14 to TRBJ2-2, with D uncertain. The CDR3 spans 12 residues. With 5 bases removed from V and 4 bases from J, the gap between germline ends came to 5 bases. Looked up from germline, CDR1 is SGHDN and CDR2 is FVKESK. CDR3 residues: CASSVFTGELFF. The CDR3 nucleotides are TGTGCCAGCAGCGTATTCACCGGGGAGCTGTTTTTT.